The 31 T cell receptor beta chains below come from one sample, sequenced in a study of CD8 T cells in ankylosing spondylitis. MiXCR was run by TCRdb on the 5' RACE reads, yielding one entry per CDR3 protein. The table has 250,000 or so distinct CDR3 sequences, roughly a quarter seen once. Specimen: blood, either unsorted or a sorted T cell fraction (not recorded which). The receptors originated from a male donor with ankylosing spondylitis or in good health (not recorded which).

V is TRBV20-1 and J is TRBJ2-5; D is unclear. The germline gives CDR1 DFQATT, CDR2 SNEGSKA (reference sequence). The length of the CDR3 is 13 residues. V lost 1 base and J lost 2, with 8 bases in between. The CDR3 coding sequence is TGCAGTGCTAGAGCGGCTAAACAAGAGACCCAGTACTTC. Its translation: CSARAAKQETQYF.

This chain uses TRBV29-1 with TRBJ1-5, with a possible D match to TRBD1 (6 bases). Trimming stripped 5 bases from V and 4 bases from J, with 15 bases between. Germline CDR1 is SQVTM and CDR2 is ANQGSEA. This CDR3 has 14 amino acids. CDR3 nucleotide sequence: TGCAGCGTTTCGCTCAAAAGGGGGAATCAGCCCCAGCATTTT. This encodes CSVSLKRGNQPQHF.

The chain employs TRBV20-1 and TRBJ2-3; unclear D gene. The CDR3 length is 15 residues. Germline V lookup: CDR1 DFQATT, CDR2 SNEGSKA (reference sequence). Between the trimmed V and J ends, which lost 5 bases and 0 bases, there was a span of 15 bases. The CDR3 coding sequence is TGCAGTGCTCCCCGGACCTCCCTCAGCACAGATACGCAGTATTTT. It codes for CSAPRTSLSTDTQYF.

This clonotype was seen at least ten times. The chain couples TRBV20-1 to TRBJ1-6; D remains unclear. This CDR3 is 15 amino acids long. The germline V gene encodes CDR1 DFQATT and CDR2 SNEGSKA (reference sequence). Trimming removed 5 bases from V and 0 bases from J, with 11 bases in between. Here the CDR3 DNA reads TGCAGTGCTCGAAGGGATAGCTCCTATAATTCACCCCTCCACTTT. Amino acids: CSARRDSSYNSPLHF.

In its sample, this clonotype was seen many times. The V and J genes are TRBV2 and TRBJ2-2, with D uncertain. Germline loops: CDR1 SNHLY, CDR2 FYNNEI. The length of the CDR3 is 12 residues. Trimming shortened V by 3 bases and J by 8 bases, and 7 bases separated the two germline ends. The DNA of the CDR3 is TGTGCCAGCAGTGATGAGTTAGGGGAGCTGTTTTTT. It is translated as CASSDELGELFF.

This clonotype was counted ten times or more. This chain joins TRBV24-1 and TRBJ2-3, with 8 bases identical to TRBD1. Germline CDR1 reads KGHDR; CDR2 reads SFDVKD. This CDR3 contains 18 residues. The V gene end was trimmed by 0 bases and the J gene end by 0 bases; junction bases not matched to a gene: 7. CDR3 sequence reads: CATSDLQGAKASTDTQYF. The CDR3, as DNA: TGTGCCACCAGTGATTTGCAGGGGGCAAAAGCGAGCACAGATACGCAGTATTTT.

This clonotype has just a few counts. This chain uses TRBV20-1 with TRBJ1-3, with TRBD1 as a possible D gene (5 bases). This CDR3 contains 16 residues. Germline CDR1 reads DFQATT; CDR2 reads SNEGSKA (reference sequence). V was shortened by 1 base and J by 1 base, with 14 bases between the two germline ends. The CDR3 spells CSARVPGRSSGNTIYF. Written as DNA, the CDR3 is TGCAGTGCTAGAGTCCCGGGACGGTCTTCTGGAAACACCATATATTTT.

This clonotype was counted ten times or more. The V and J genes are TRBV29-1 and TRBJ1-6; weak D call: TRBD1 (6 bases). Germline CDR1 reads SQVTM; CDR2 reads ANQGSEA. There are 13 residues in the CDR3. V lost 4 bases, J lost 7 bases, and 11 bases lay in between. This CDR3 reads CSVAQGRNSPLHF. CDR3 in DNA: TGCAGCGTTGCACAGGGTCGCAATTCACCCCTCCACTTT.

V usage is TRBV11-2 and J usage is TRBJ2-5; possible D gene TRBD2, 6 bases. The CDR3 runs 15 residues. Germline-derived CDR1 and CDR2 are SGHAT and FQNNGV. V lost 3 bases to trimming and J lost 2 bases, with 13 bases between them. DNA for the CDR3: TGTGCCAGCAGCTTGGGTATGGGGGGACAAGAGACCCAGTACTTC. Amino acid sequence: CASSLGMGGQETQYF.

The table lists this clonotype with a few counts. This chain joins TRBV29-1 and TRBJ2-6; unclear D gene. This CDR3 has 13 amino acids. Between the trimmed V and J ends, which lost 6 bases and 2 bases, there was a span of 8 bases. The germline V gene has CDR1 SQVTM and CDR2 ANQGSEA. The CDR3 region is CSVSNPGANVLTF. CDR3 coding DNA: TGCAGCGTGAGCAATCCTGGGGCCAACGTCCTGACTTTC.

In its sample, this clonotype was seen many times. The genes are TRBV9 and TRBJ2-3, with D uncertain. This CDR3 region has 15 residues. Deletions cut 0 bases from V and 4 bases from J, with 12 bases between. Germline assignment: CDR1 SGDLS and CDR2 YYNGEE. This chain's CDR3 is CASSVGSVVPDTQYF. CDR3 nucleotides: TGTGCCAGCAGCGTAGGATCGGTGGTCCCAGATACGCAGTATTTT.

This sequence joins TRBV20-1 and TRBJ2-1; 10 bases map to TRBD2. Germline V lookup: CDR1 DFQATT, CDR2 SNEGSKA (reference sequence). V lost 3 bases, J lost 6 bases, and 14 bases stayed unmatched. CDR3 length: 17 residues. CDR3 sequence (DNA): TGCAGTGCTAGGCCATTGCCGATCAGCGGGGGGGGCAATGAGCAGTTCTTC. Its protein is CSARPLPISGGGNEQFF.

This clonotype was recorded a few times. V usage is TRBV5-1 and J usage is TRBJ2-1; D remains unclear. The CDR3 extends over 12 amino acids. Germline V lookup: CDR1 SGHRS, CDR2 YFSETQ. Trimming took 4 bases from V and 7 from J, leaving 9 bases between them. The CDR3 here is CASSPTGNEQFF. CDR3 nucleotides: TGCGCCAGCAGCCCTACTGGGAATGAGCAGTTCTTC.

The chain combines TRBV10-3 with TRBJ2-2, with no clear D. The CDR3 has 13 residues. Trimming removed 11 bases from V and 1 base from J, with 11 bases in between. Looked up from germline, CDR1 is ENHRY and CDR2 is SYGVKD. The CDR3: CAARRGNTGELFF. DNA for the CDR3: TGTGCCGCTCGTCGCGGGAACACCGGGGAGCTGTTTTTT.

The rearrangement links TRBV5-6 to TRBJ2-7; the D is unclear. This CDR3 spans 14 amino acids. Trimming removed 0 bases from V and 6 bases from J, with 13 bases in between. Germline loops: CDR1 SGHDT, CDR2 YYEEEE. The CDR3 DNA follows: TGTGCCAGCAGCTTGGGACGGCGAGCAGGCGAGCAGTACTTC. Protein sequence: CASSLGRRAGEQYF.

This clonotype was seen repeatedly, ten times or more. This chain links TRBV9 with TRBJ2-1; 8 nucleotides match TRBD2. The junction had 3 bases not matched to a gene; V was cut back by 0 bases and J by 4 bases. Germline loops: CDR1 SGDLS, CDR2 YYNGEE. CDR3 size: 15 residues. This CDR3 is CASSVDAGGYNEQFF. DNA of the CDR3: TGTGCCAGCAGCGTAGATGCGGGGGGATACAATGAGCAGTTCTTC.

This clonotype was counted between two and nine times. The V and J genes are TRBV12-3 or TRBV12-4 and TRBJ2-7; 8 bases agree with TRBD1. Losses at the gene ends were 5 bases for V and 7 bases for J; bases not matched to a gene: 7. The CDR3 contains 13 residues. CDR3 sequence: CASSERTGSEQYF. For the CDR3, the DNA is TGTGCCAGCAGTGAGAGGACAGGGAGTGAGCAGTACTTC.

The chain has TRBV7-9 and TRBJ2-2; no firm D call. The V end lost 0 bases, the J end lost 4 bases, and 9 bases lay between the germline ends. The CDR3 consists of 15 residues. The V gene's germline CDR1 is SEHNR and CDR2 FQNEAQ (reference sequence). The CDR3 sequence: CASSLAPRRTGELFF. Here the CDR3 DNA reads TGTGCCAGCAGCTTAGCCCCCCGGCGCACCGGGGAGCTGTTTTTT.

In its sample, this clonotype was seen many times. The chain is built from TRBV2 and TRBJ1-2; TRBD1 might be the D (6 bases). V shed 3 bases and J shed 6 bases, with 11 bases lying between them. The CDR3 spans 13 residues. Germline V gene lookup returns CDR1 SNHLY and CDR2 FYNNEI. The CDR3 protein is CASSDYRANGYTF. CDR3 in DNA: TGTGCCAGCAGTGATTACAGGGCGAATGGCTACACCTTC.

The rearrangement joins TRBV10-1 to TRBJ2-1, with a tentative D call TRBD1 (7 bases). This CDR3 has 14 amino acids. Trimming took 2 bases from V and 9 from J, leaving 14 bases between them. In germline, CDR1 is WNHNN, CDR2 SYGVQD (reference sequence). The CDR3 loop reads CASSERGRDSEQFF. The CDR3 region has the DNA TGCGCCAGCAGTGAGCGGGGGCGGGACAGTGAGCAGTTCTTC.

In its sample, this clonotype was seen a few times. The chain combines TRBV20-1 with TRBJ1-2, with 7 nucleotides matching TRBD1. Germline CDR1 DFQATT, CDR2 SNEGSKA (reference sequence). This CDR3 spans 13 amino acids. After removal of 6 bases from V and 4 bases from J, the junction contained 8 bases not matched to a gene. This chain's CDR3 is CSARTGRGYGYTF. The CDR3 nucleotides are TGCAGTGCACGGACAGGAAGGGGCTATGGCTACACCTTC.

This clonotype occurred once. The chain has TRBV5-1 and TRBJ2-1; D is possibly TRBD2 (7 bases). V lost 8 bases, J lost 0 bases, and 12 bases lay in between. The germline V gene encodes CDR1 SGHRS and CDR2 YFSETQ. The CDR3 sequence is 14 residues long. The CDR3: CASAGDTSYNEQFF. The CDR3, as DNA: TGCGCCAGTGCGGGGGACACCTCCTACAATGAGCAGTTCTTC.

This chain links TRBV20-1 with TRBJ1-3; no firm D call. CDR3 size: 13 residues. Per the germline V gene, CDR1 is DFQATT and CDR2 is SNEGSKA (reference sequence). V was shortened by 5 bases and J by 2 bases, with 10 bases between the two germline ends. The CDR3 DNA reads as TGCAGTGCTTCCCGGACCGCTGGAAACACCATATATTTT. It translates to CSASRTAGNTIYF.

This clonotype was recorded many times. The chain has TRBV5-4 and TRBJ2-1, with D possibly TRBD2 on 5 matching bases. The germline V and J ends were trimmed by 0 bases and 7 bases, with 20 bases remaining between them. Germline V CDR1 and CDR2: SGHNT, YYREEE (reference sequence). This CDR3 has 17 amino acids. The CDR3 DNA follows: TGTGCCAGCAGCTTGGGGACCTTGCTTCACTCGGGGAATGAGCAGTTCTTC. Encoded protein: CASSLGTLLHSGNEQFF.

This clonotype was detected many times. The chain is built from TRBV3-1 and TRBJ1-3; the D is unclear. This CDR3 is built from 15 residues. CDR1 LGHDT and CDR2 YNNKEL come from the germline V gene (reference sequence). V lost 2 bases and J lost 0, with 8 bases in between. This chain's CDR3 is CASSQPGYSGNTIYF. The CDR3 DNA reads as TGTGCCAGCAGCCAACCCGGGTACTCTGGAAACACCATATATTTT.

The chain has TRBV18 and TRBJ1-2; perhaps TRBD1 as D (5 bases). V shed 3 bases and J shed 1 base, with 12 bases lying between them. The CDR3 length is 15 residues. The germline V gene has CDR1 KGHSH and CDR2 LQKENI. This CDR3 reads CASSPTWGDNYGYTF. For the CDR3, the DNA is TGTGCCAGCTCACCCACATGGGGGGATAACTATGGCTACACCTTC.

This CDR3 reads CSVQDSYEQYF. CDR3 nucleotides: TGCAGCGTGCAGGACTCCTACGAGCAGTACTTC. The chain links TRBV29-1 to TRBJ2-7, with D unresolved. Germline V lookup: CDR1 SQVTM, CDR2 ANQGSEA. This CDR3 has 11 residues. Trimming cost V 6 bases and J 0 bases, with 6 bases left between them.

In this sample, this clonotype turned up many times. The chain couples TRBV5-5 to TRBJ1-5; TRBD1 matches at 8 bases. Unmatched junction bases numbered 14, after V lost 2 bases and J lost 7 bases. This CDR3 is 17 amino acids long. Per the germline V gene, CDR1 is SGHKS and CDR2 is YYEKEE (reference sequence). The CDR3, as DNA: TGTGCCAGCAGCTTTTGGGTAGGCAGGGGGCTTAGACAGCCCCAGCATTTT. It specifies CASSFWVGRGLRQPQHF.

This clonotype is a singleton in its sample. The J gene is TRBJ2-2, the V gene TRBV12-3 or TRBV12-4; D gene uncertain. The ends were cut back, 5 bases at V and 6 bases at J, with 7 bases in the middle. This CDR3 has 12 amino acids. The CDR3 is CASSRDAGELFF. CDR3 coding DNA: TGTGCCAGCAGTCGTGACGCCGGGGAGCTGTTTTTT.

The chain recombines TRBV20-1 with TRBJ1-6; D not resolved. V gave up 3 bases and J gave up 10 bases, with 4 bases separating them. This CDR3 spans 10 amino acids. CDR1 DFQATT and CDR2 SNEGSKA come from the germline V gene (reference sequence). CDR3 bases: TGCAGTGCTAGTGGGTCACCCCTCCACTTT. This translates into CSASGSPLHF.

The genes are TRBV20-1 and TRBJ2-7, with D possibly matching TRBD2 (6 bases). The CDR3 sequence is 13 residues long. The germline V gene encodes CDR1 DFQATT and CDR2 SNEGSKA (reference sequence). Trimming took 3 bases from V and 5 from J, leaving 14 bases between them. CDR3 residues: CSARSGGINEQYF. DNA of the CDR3: TGCAGTGCTAGGTCCGGGGGTATAAACGAGCAGTACTTC.